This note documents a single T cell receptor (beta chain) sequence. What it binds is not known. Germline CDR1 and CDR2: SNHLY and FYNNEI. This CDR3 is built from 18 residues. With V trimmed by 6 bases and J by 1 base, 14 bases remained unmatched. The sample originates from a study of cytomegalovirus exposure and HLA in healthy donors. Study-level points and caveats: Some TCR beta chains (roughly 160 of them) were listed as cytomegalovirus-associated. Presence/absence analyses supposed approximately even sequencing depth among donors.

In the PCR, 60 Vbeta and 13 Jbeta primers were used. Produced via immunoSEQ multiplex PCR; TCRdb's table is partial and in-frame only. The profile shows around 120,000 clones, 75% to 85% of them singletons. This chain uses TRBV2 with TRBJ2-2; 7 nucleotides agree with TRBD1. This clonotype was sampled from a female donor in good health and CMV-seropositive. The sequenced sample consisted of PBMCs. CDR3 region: CASSAIRRRTGNTGELFF. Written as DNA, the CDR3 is TGTGCCAGCAGCGCTATCCGTAGGAGGACAGGGAACACCGGGGAGCTGTTTTTT.